One and the same sample provided the 10 T cell receptor beta chains below, sequenced in a study of technical replicates of blood from a handful of donors. Profiled with immunoSEQ multiplex PCR; TCRdb holds only in-frame clones, not every one. The table lists around 70,000 clones, approximately 96% of them singletons, with roughly 0.21% in the top ten. What was sequenced was T cells isolated from PBMCs. The receptors come from a human donor in good health.

The J gene is TRBJ2-5, the V gene TRBV5-6, with TRBD2 matching over 9 bases. The CDR3 runs to 14 residues. J gave up 5 bases and V 2 bases, and 4 bases lay outside the gene matches. The V gene's germline CDR1 is SGHDT and CDR2 YYEEEE. Here the CDR3 DNA reads TGTGCCAGCAGCTTACCGGGACTAGCCGAGACCCAGTACTTC. Translating it yields CASSLPGLAETQYF.

The chain uses TRBV5-6 and TRBJ2-1; D uncertain. V shed 1 base and J shed 7 bases, with 15 bases lying between them. In germline, CDR1 is SGHDT, CDR2 YYEEEE. The CDR3 covers 15 residues. The CDR3 bases are TGTGCCAGCAGCTTGCGGCGGCAATTATTGAATGAGCAGTTCTTC. Translated, it gives CASSLRRQLLNEQFF.

This chain links TRBV7-9 with TRBJ1-2; D gene unclear. The germline V gene has CDR1 SEHNR and CDR2 FQNEAQ (reference sequence). V dropped 2 bases and J dropped 4 bases, with 11 bases sitting between them. This CDR3 spans 14 amino acids. The CDR3 nucleotides are TGTGCCAGCAGCTTAAGCGCAGAGACCTATGGCTACACCTTC. Protein product: CASSLSAETYGYTF.

The chain is built from TRBV5-4 and TRBJ2-2, with 9 positions matching TRBD1. The junction had 5 bases not matched to a gene; V was cut back by 4 bases and J by 4 bases. The CDR3 loop spans 15 amino acids. Germline loops: CDR1 SGHNT, CDR2 YYREEE (reference sequence). The CDR3 here is CASSRDRVGTGELFF. The CDR3 coding sequence is TGTGCCAGCAGCCGGGACAGGGTCGGCACCGGGGAGCTGTTTTTT.

The genes are TRBV30 and TRBJ2-2, with TRBD2 matching 13 bases. The junction had 22 bases not matched to a gene; V was cut back by 0 bases and J by 0 bases. From germline, CDR1 is GTSNPN and CDR2 SVGIG (reference sequence). This CDR3 spans 24 amino acids. CDR3 sequence (DNA): TGTGCCTGGAGTGTACCCGCCCGAGAAACGCCCGGACTAGCGGGAGTTACGAACACCGGGGAGCTGTTTTTT. This translates into CAWSVPARETPGLAGVTNTGELFF.

This clone was seen a few times. V and J are TRBV5-5 and TRBJ1-1; D unresolved. Trimming took 0 bases from V and 10 from J, leaving 19 bases between them. Germline-derived CDR1 and CDR2 are SGHKS and YYEKEE (reference sequence). The CDR3 runs 15 residues. CDR3 loop: CASSLAEGGRVGAFF. The CDR3 nucleotides are TGTGCCAGCAGCTTGGCCGAGGGTGGACGGGTAGGAGCTTTCTTT.

The chain joins TRBV7-9 to TRBJ2-2; D gene ambiguous. The CDR3 sequence is 15 residues long. V shed 2 bases and J shed 2 bases, with 9 bases lying between them. CDR1 SEHNR and CDR2 FQNEAQ come from the germline V gene (reference sequence). The CDR3 sequence: CASSLRGANTGELFF. The CDR3 DNA reads as TGTGCCAGCAGCTTAAGAGGCGCTAACACCGGGGAGCTGTTTTTT.

This chain uses TRBV6-1 with TRBJ1-5; 8 bases are a match to TRBD1. The V gene's germline CDR1 is MNHNS and CDR2 SASEGT. The ends lost 2 bases at V and 6 bases at J; junction bases unmatched: 6. This CDR3 comprises 15 residues. The chain's CDR3 is CASSELDRGGQPQHF. Written as DNA, the CDR3 is TGTGCCAGCAGTGAACTCGACAGGGGCGGTCAGCCCCAGCATTTT.

The chain combines TRBV10-3 with TRBJ2-7; D is possibly TRBD2 (6 bases). The CDR3 runs to 14 residues. Trimming left V 11 bases short and J 0 bases short, with 17 bases between. Germline V gene data show CDR1 as ENHRY and CDR2 as SYGVKD. CDR3 in amino acids: CAVADGTVSYEQYF. The CDR3 DNA reads TGTGCCGTAGCGGACGGGACGGTCTCCTACGAGCAGTACTTC.

The chain combines TRBV27 with TRBJ2-5; 8 bases are a match to TRBD2. V was pared by 3 bases and J by 5 bases, with 11 bases of the junction left unmatched. This CDR3 is built from 16 residues. Germline V gene data show CDR1 as MNHEY and CDR2 as SMNVEV (reference sequence). For the CDR3, the DNA is TGTGCCAGCAGTTTTCTCCCTAGCGGGCGAAGCGAGACCCAGTACTTC. This codes for CASSFLPSGRSETQYF.